A few counts support the clone carrying this TCR beta chain. Authors' data handling: Cell counts per sample came from amplifying reference gene primers. Data came from immunoSEQ multiplex PCR; TCRdb stores just in-frame clones and leaves some out. That table is the source of V, J and clone size, and D and trimming were worked out from the DNA. The table has about 340,000 clones, 83% seen once. The record originates from a study of blood T cell repertoires in COVID-19. Study-level background: The United States, Italy and Spain provided the acute and convalescent COVID-19 samples. T cells, B-cell-depleted T cells, or PBMCs provided the cDNA or gDNA that served as material.

Per germline, CDR1 LNHDA and CDR2 SQIVND (reference sequence). V shed 3 bases and J 3 bases; nucleotides not matched to a gene: 8. The CDR3 spans 16 residues. This clonotype originated in a man aged 25 to 40 with active or convalescent COVID-19. The material sequenced was peripheral blood. This chain joins TRBV19 and TRBJ2-7; 10 bases match TRBD2. The CDR3 DNA follows: TGTGCCAGTAGTATCCCCAGCGGGAGGGGAGACTACGAGCAGTACTTC. Translated: CASSIPSGRGDYEQYF.